The clone carrying this TCR beta chain was detected many times. The antigen is not known. These data are taken from a study of CD8 T cells in ankylosing spondylitis. General study findings and limits: Earlier literature documents some of the motif variants in reactive arthritis synovial fluid and blood. Reported data indicate significant enrichment of disease-linked clones within matched ankylosing spondylitis synovial fluid.

The TCR beta libraries were generated through quantitative 5'-RACE incorporating molecular barcodes. TCRdb passed the 5' RACE reads through MiXCR, listing each CDR3 protein once. The data show some 130,000 distinct CDR3 sequences, 7% to 10% seen once. The J segment lost 8 bases and the V segment lost 4 bases, leaving 13 bases of the junction unmatched. This CDR3 is built from 16 residues. In germline, CDR1 is SGHAT, CDR2 FQDESV (reference sequence). This chain links TRBV11-1 with TRBJ1-2; TRBD1 matches 10 bases. Source material: synovial fluid, either unsorted or a sorted T cell fraction (not recorded which). The receptor's source is a male donor with ankylosing spondylitis. The CDR3 DNA reads TGTGCCAGCAGCTCAGAAAGGGACAGGGGATGGAGCGGCTACACCTTC. Protein: CASSSERDRGWSGYTF.